The sequence of this T cell receptor beta chain was determined in a study of graft-versus-host responses after intestinal transplantation. In the study overall: Anti-thymocyte globulin was used for induction in all recipients, who then took tacrolimus and steroids for roughly 3 years. Findings and limits, study-wide: Peak circulating GvH clone levels were associated with early post-transplant HvG declines. The authors found GvH clones in recipient marrow, some appearing first in ileum or blood.

Repertoires were generated with immunoSEQ multiplex PCR, while TCRdb's copy carries only in-frame clones and drops some. The sample holds about 25,000 clones, around 94% seen once. This CDR3 comprises 14 residues. CDR1 is LNHDA, CDR2 SQIVND, per germline (reference sequence). The V gene end was trimmed by 6 bases and the J gene end by 2 bases; junction bases not matched to a gene: 4. As regards this clone: Antigen specificity is unknown.

This clonotype was obtained from a human patient who received an intestinal transplant, so some T cells may come from the graft donor. The sample consisted of PBMCs, taken roughly 32 days after intestinal transplant. V and J are TRBV19 and TRBJ1-2; TRBD1 agrees at 9 bases. CDR3 DNA sequence: TGTGCCAGTAGACGGACAGGGGTAAACTATGGCTACACCTTC. Translating it yields CASRRTGVNYGYTF.